One sample yielded the 17 T cell receptor beta chains listed below, sequenced in a study of beta chain features in type 1 diabetes. Points from the study as a whole: Shorter TCRB CDR3s, moderately but significantly so, marked every one of the four CD4+ subsets in Type 1 diabetes patients.

Isolated RNA was reverse transcribed in full, so expressed TCRB transcripts were sequenced. Repertoires were generated with immunoSEQ multiplex PCR, while TCRdb's copy carries only in-frame clones and drops some. The sample has 500,000 to 650,000 clones, around 12% seen once. Antigens for these TCRs are unknown. Sequences were obtained from naive CD4+ T cells from blood. All receptors come from a man aged 25-40 years with type 1 diabetes.

The rearrangement links TRBV15 to TRBJ2-2, with a tentative D call TRBD1 (6 bases). There are 13 residues in the CDR3. Germline V CDR1 and CDR2: LNHNV, YYDKDF (reference sequence). V was shortened by 0 bases and J by 10 bases, with 9 bases between the two germline ends. The CDR3 region is CATSREAGVELFF. CDR3 coding DNA: TGTGCCACCAGCAGAGAGGCAGGGGTGGAGCTGTTTTTT. The full variable domain, in which reference TRBV15 and TRBJ2-2 provide the parts outside the CDR3, is DAMVIQNPRYQVTQFGKPVTLSCSQTLNHNVMYWYQQKSSQAPKLLFHYYDKDFNNEADTPDNFQSRRPNTSFCFLDIRSPGLGDTAMYLCATSREAGVELFFGEGSRLTVL.

This clone was observed a few times. The sample has other DNA sequences that encode this CDR3 too. The chain couples TRBV7-9 to TRBJ2-5; the D is unclear. Looked up from germline, CDR1 is SEHNR and CDR2 is FQNEAQ (reference sequence). V was clipped by 3 bases and J by 4 bases, with 3 bases between them. The CDR3 has 11 amino acids. The CDR3 region has the DNA TGTGCCAGCAGCTTCTCAGAGACCCAGTACTTC. Translating it yields CASSFSETQYF.

This clone was observed a few times. V is TRBV7-2 and J is TRBJ1-2; 7 positions agree with TRBD1. V dropped 5 bases and J dropped 7; count of bases not matched to a gene: 7. Germline CDR1 is SGHTA and CDR2 is FQGNSA. CDR3 length equals 13 residues. CDR3 bases: TGTGCCAGCAGCCCAGACCGACAGGGTGGCTACACCTTC. It codes for CASSPDRQGGYTF.

This clone was observed a handful of times. V and J are TRBV11-3 and TRBJ2-4, with D perhaps matching TRBD1 (5 bases). Trimming removed 2 bases at V and 5 bases at J, with 13 bases between. The CDR3 is made up of 15 amino acids. In germline, CDR1 is SGHNT, CDR2 YENEEA. The CDR3 reads CASSLRQGRENIQYF. In DNA, the CDR3 is TGTGCCAGCAGCTTACGCCAGGGAAGGGAAAACATTCAGTACTTC.

The chain joins TRBV10-3 to TRBJ1-2; the D is unclear. The V gene lost 3 bases and the J gene lost 2 bases, with 7 bases spanning the gap. This CDR3 has 13 amino acids. The germline gives CDR1 ENHRY, CDR2 SYGVKD. CDR3 in DNA: TGTGCCATCAGTGATGGAGCCAACTATGGCTACACCTTC. It specifies CAISDGANYGYTF.

The genes are TRBV4-2 and TRBJ2-2; TRBD2 is a possible D gene (7 bases). Germline V CDR1 and CDR2: LGHNA, YNFKEQ. V shed 1 base and J shed 2 bases, with 14 bases lying between them. The CDR3 consists of 17 residues. The CDR3 loop is CASSQGEGGTNTGELFF. CDR3 bases: TGTGCCAGCAGCCAAGGGGAGGGAGGGACAAACACCGGGGAGCTGTTTTTT.

The chain links TRBV9 to TRBJ2-3, with TRBD2 matching over 8 bases. The germline V gene has CDR1 SGDLS and CDR2 YYNGEE. CDR3 size: 16 residues. Losses at the gene ends were 0 bases for V and 2 bases for J; bases not matched to a gene: 5. CDR3 DNA sequence: TGTGCCAGCAGCGTAGTCAGCGGGGGCTACACAGATACGCAGTATTTT. Translating gives CASSVVSGGYTDTQYF.

This clone was seen a few times. The chain employs TRBV2 and TRBJ2-5, with D maybe TRBD1 (5 bases). V lost 3 bases to trimming and J lost 7 bases, with 12 bases between them. Germline CDR1 is SNHLY and CDR2 is FYNNEI. The CDR3 sequence is 13 residues long. The CDR3 DNA follows: TGTGCCAGCAGTGAGGAAGGGGCTGGGACCCAGTACTTC. Residues: CASSEEGAGTQYF.

CDR3 residues: CSVTGDPSRETQYF. The CDR3 DNA reads as TGCAGCGTAACAGGGGACCCATCGCGGGAGACCCAGTACTTC. This chain connects TRBV29-1 to TRBJ2-5; 7 bases fit TRBD1. With 6 bases clipped from V and 5 bases from J, the junction kept 12 bases outside the gene matches. CDR1 and CDR2 (germline): SQVTM, ANQGSEA. CDR3 length: 14 residues. The full variable domain, its missing parts supplied by reference TRBV29-1 and TRBJ2-5, is SAVISQKPSRDICQRGTSLTIQCQVDSQVTMMFWYRQQPGQSLTLIATANQGSEATYESGFVIDKFPISRPNLTFSTLTVSNMSPEDSSIYLCSVTGDPSRETQYFGPGTRLLVL.

V and J are TRBV29-1 and TRBJ1-5; D remains ambiguous. The CDR3 is made up of 13 amino acids. Trimming took off 4 bases at V and 0 bases at J, with 7 bases between the two ends. CDR1 is SQVTM, CDR2 ANQGSEA, per germline. The DNA of the CDR3 is TGCAGCGTTGGGTATAATAGCAATCAGCCCCAGCATTTT. Its translation: CSVGYNSNQPQHF.

This clone was found once. J is TRBJ2-1 and V is TRBV5-6; 9 bases map to TRBD2. This CDR3 is 13 amino acids long. Trimming took 2 bases from V and 9 from J; bases not matched to a gene: 3. Germline V gene lookup returns CDR1 SGHDT and CDR2 YYEEEE. CDR3 protein: CASSFASGVEQFF. The CDR3 DNA sequence: TGTGCCAGCAGCTTCGCTAGCGGGGTTGAGCAGTTCTTC.

This clone was detected a few times. The J gene is TRBJ2-1, the V gene TRBV18; D gene uncertain. CDR3 size: 11 residues. V was shortened by 1 base and J by 8 bases, with 3 bases between the two germline ends. Germline V gene lookup returns CDR1 KGHSH and CDR2 LQKENI. CDR3 sequence (DNA): TGTGCCAGCTCACCACAGGATGAGCAGTTCTTC. Protein: CASSPQDEQFF.

This clone has more than one count but fewer than ten. V and J are TRBV7-2 and TRBJ2-3, with 8 bases fitting TRBD1. The CDR3 extends over 14 amino acids. Germline CDR1 and CDR2: SGHTA and FQGNSA. Germline trimming cut 6 bases from V and 3 bases from J; bases unmatched to any gene: 5. Here the CDR3 DNA reads TGTGCCAGCAGTCTGACAGGGGAGACAGATACGCAGTATTTT. This translates into CASSLTGETDTQYF.

The gene calls are TRBV2 and TRBJ1-2; no reliable D call. The V end lost 7 bases, the J end lost 4 bases, and 10 bases lay between the germline ends. Germline CDR1 and CDR2: SNHLY and FYNNEI. The CDR3 is made up of 12 amino acids. The CDR3 region is CASIYSFYGYTF. In DNA form, the CDR3 reads TGTGCCAGCATCTACAGCTTCTATGGCTACACCTTC.

The chain couples TRBV5-4 to TRBJ1-1; TRBD1 agrees at 10 bases. This CDR3 is built from 15 residues. CDR1 and CDR2 (germline): SGHNT, YYREEE (reference sequence). V was pared by 2 bases and J by 5 bases, with 6 bases of the junction left unmatched. CDR3 region: CASSLRQGAGTEAFF. CDR3 sequence (DNA): TGTGCCAGCAGCTTAAGACAGGGGGCGGGAACTGAAGCTTTCTTT.

This clone was counted a few times. This chain uses TRBV29-1 with TRBJ2-1; D is uncertain. The V end lost 3 bases, the J end lost 0 bases, and 9 bases lay between the germline ends. Germline V gene sequence: CDR1 SQVTM, CDR2 ANQGSEA. CDR3 length equals 14 residues. Here the CDR3 reads CSVEAHGSYNEQFF. The CDR3 coding sequence is TGCAGCGTTGAGGCACATGGCTCCTACAATGAGCAGTTCTTC.

This clone has a handful of counts. At the DNA level, this CDR3 is encoded by other sequences in the same sample as well. The V gene is TRBV9, the J gene TRBJ2-3; 10 nucleotides agree with TRBD2. The J segment lost 2 bases and the V segment lost 0 bases, leaving 3 bases of the junction unmatched. CDR1 and CDR2 from the germline V gene are SGDLS and YYNGEE. The length of the CDR3 is 16 residues. CDR3 loop: CASSVGTSGITDTQYF. The CDR3 DNA reads TGTGCCAGCAGCGTAGGGACTAGCGGAATCACAGATACGCAGTATTTT.